The source of this TCR beta chain is a study of cytomegalovirus exposure and HLA in healthy donors. Study observations and caveats: Later analysis showed most CMV-associated TCR beta chains appearing HLA-restricted. The study carried out a later analysis of TCR beta sequences. It associated some 15,000 of them with specific HLA alleles at a false discovery rate of 0.05.

CDR3 length equals 14 residues. Germline values: CDR1 SEHNR, CDR2 FQNEAQ (reference sequence). With 1 base removed from V and 7 bases from J, the gap between germline ends came to 13 bases. The PCR was carried out with 60 Vbeta primers and 13 Jbeta primers. Libraries were prepared by immunoSEQ multiplex PCR; TCRdb keeps only in-frame clonotypes and omits some of them. The table has 150,000 or so clones, roughly 77% seen once. Notes on this clone: The target antigen is unknown.

The TCR originated in a man aged 35 to 55 in good health and CMV-seronegative. The chain combines TRBV7-9 with TRBJ1-2, with D possibly matching TRBD1 (6 bases). Sequencing input: PBMCs. CDR3 DNA sequence: TGTGCCAGCAGCTTAGGAGCAGGGGAAGGTGGCTACACCTTC. Translated: CASSLGAGEGGYTF.